Shown below are 23 T cell receptor beta chains from a single sample sequenced in a study of OX40 agonist ivuxolimab in advanced cancers. The method was immunoSEQ multiplex PCR; TCRdb's version includes in-frame clones alone and lacks a portion of them. The top ten hold about 27% of the sample, which has more than 25,000 clones, roughly 80% seen once. This specimen was CD4+ or CD8+ T cells sorted from blood, taken in a trial of the OX40 agonist ivuxolimab. The receptor source for this set is an adult with an advanced solid tumor such as melanoma, head and neck, liver or kidney cancer.

This clone was detected once. V is TRBV15 and J is TRBJ2-3; 8 bases are shared with TRBD1. The CDR3 is 17 amino acids. The germline gives CDR1 LNHNV, CDR2 YYDKDF (reference sequence). The V gene end was trimmed by 5 bases and the J gene end by 7 bases; junction bases not matched to a gene: 17. CDR3 sequence: CATSPEDREEVLNTQYF. CDR3 nucleotides: TGTGCCACCAGCCCGGAGGACAGGGAGGAAGTCCTAAATACGCAGTATTTT.

There are a few counts of this clone. This chain links TRBV4-1 with TRBJ1-5; no reliable D call. The CDR3 runs 13 residues. Germline values: CDR1 MGHRA, CDR2 YSYEKL. The germline V and J ends were trimmed by 1 base and 6 bases, with 7 bases remaining between them. CDR3: CASSQAIGQPQHF. DNA of the CDR3: TGCGCCAGCAGCCAAGCAATAGGTCAGCCCCAGCATTTT.

The rearrangement joins TRBV6-5 to TRBJ1-1; D gene ambiguous. Trimming removed 5 bases from V and 0 bases from J, with 7 bases in between. The germline CDR1 and CDR2 sequences are MNHEY and SVGAGI. This CDR3 region has 13 residues. The CDR3 nucleotides are TGTGCCAGCAGTCCCTCTATGAACACTGAAGCTTTCTTT. As protein: CASSPSMNTEAFF.

The chain couples TRBV2 to TRBJ2-5; D remains unclear. Germline V gene data show CDR1 as SNHLY and CDR2 as FYNNEI. The CDR3 consists of 11 residues. V lost 3 bases and J 4 bases, leaving 3 bases between the germline ends. The CDR3 sequence: CASSDRETQYF. The CDR3 DNA sequence: TGTGCCAGCAGTGATCGAGAGACCCAGTACTTC.

V gene TRBV4-2 combines with J gene TRBJ2-7; 9 bases are a match to TRBD1. After removal of 0 bases from V and 5 bases from J, the junction contained 8 bases not matched to a gene. This CDR3 spans 16 amino acids. Germline lookup yields CDR1 LGHNA and CDR2 YNFKEQ. In DNA, the CDR3 is TGTGCCAGCAGCCAAGATCCGGGGACAGGGACCCACGAGCAGTACTTC. It yields the protein CASSQDPGTGTHEQYF.

The sample holds one count of this clone. This rearrangement joins TRBV5-1 to TRBJ2-3; 10 nucleotides agree with TRBD2. The germline V gene encodes CDR1 SGHRS and CDR2 YFSETQ. The CDR3 consists of 18 residues. Losses at the gene ends were 4 bases for V and 4 bases for J; bases not matched to a gene: 15. The CDR3 DNA follows: TGCGCCAGCAGCCGGGCGGCTAGCGGGAGAATGGTGGCAGATACGCAGTATTTT. As protein: CASSRAASGRMVADTQYF.

For the CDR3, the DNA is TGTGCCAGACCCCCGGGGGGCAGGGCCCAGCGGGAGAGGAACTACGAGCAGTACTTC. As protein: CARPPGGRAQRERNYEQYF. The chain is built from TRBV18 and TRBJ2-7; 8 bases are shared with TRBD2. This CDR3 spans 19 amino acids. Unmatched junction bases numbered 25, after V lost 9 bases and J lost 3 bases. CDR1 KGHSH and CDR2 LQKENI come from the germline V gene.

The chain combines TRBV7-6 with TRBJ2-7; 10 nucleotides line up with TRBD2. Unmatched junction bases numbered 7, after V lost 5 bases and J lost 3 bases. The CDR3 extends over 15 amino acids. CDR1 and CDR2 from the germline V gene are SGHVS and FNYEAQ. Here the CDR3 reads CASSPRLAGNYEQYF. The CDR3, as DNA: TGTGCCAGCAGCCCAAGACTAGCGGGTAACTACGAGCAGTACTTC.

This chain joins TRBV27 and TRBJ2-3; maybe TRBD1 (6 bases). Germline V lookup: CDR1 MNHEY, CDR2 SMNVEV (reference sequence). The CDR3 is made up of 16 amino acids. V was trimmed by 6 bases and J by 0 bases, leaving 16 bases between them. The chain's CDR3 is CASSPGEMASTDTQYF. DNA of the CDR3: TGTGCCAGCAGCCCAGGGGAAATGGCTAGCACAGATACGCAGTATTTT.

A single count supports this clone. The chain uses TRBV11-2 and TRBJ2-7; the D is unclear. V was cut by 1 base and J by 3 bases, with 7 bases left in between. The CDR3 sequence is 13 residues long. CDR1 and CDR2 (germline): SGHAT, FQNNGV. CDR3 amino acids: CASSLGRVYEQYF. DNA of the CDR3: TGTGCCAGCAGCTTAGGACGGGTCTACGAGCAGTACTTC.

The rearrangement uses TRBV10-3 and TRBJ2-5, with 10 bases fitting TRBD2. CDR3 size: 17 residues. CDR1 is ENHRY, CDR2 SYGVKD, per germline. Trimming cost V 7 bases and J 0 bases; bases outside gene matches: 11. The CDR3 is CAIMGVAGGLYQETQYF. The CDR3, as DNA: TGTGCCATCATGGGCGTAGCGGGAGGCCTGTACCAAGAGACCCAGTACTTC.

The chain carries TRBV6-5 and TRBJ1-2; D is perhaps TRBD1 (6 bases). CDR3 length: 13 residues. V was pared by 6 bases and J by 4 bases, with 12 bases between. Germline CDR1 and CDR2: MNHEY and SVGAGI. CDR3 sequence (DNA): TGTGCCAGCAGAATTGGACAGCTCTATGGCTACACCTTC. This codes for CASRIGQLYGYTF.

The chain joins TRBV7-9 to TRBJ2-1; unclear D gene. CDR3 length: 14 residues. V lost 4 bases, J lost 6 bases, and 13 bases lay in between. Looked up from germline, CDR1 is SEHNR and CDR2 is FQNEAQ (reference sequence). The CDR3 reads CASSSPFPSNEQFF. CDR3 in DNA: TGTGCCAGCAGCTCCCCGTTCCCCAGCAATGAGCAGTTCTTC.

The rearrangement links TRBV7-9 to TRBJ2-1; TRBD1 agrees at 7 bases. The V gene's germline CDR1 is SEHNR and CDR2 FQNEAQ (reference sequence). With V trimmed by 5 bases and J by 10 bases, 5 bases remained unmatched. CDR3 size: 12 residues. CDR3 in DNA: TGTGCCAGCAGCGGGATGGACAGGGAGCAGTTCTTC. This translates into CASSGMDREQFF.

The V and J genes are TRBV6-6 and TRBJ1-5; a possible D gene is TRBD1 (5 bases). The CDR3 is made up of 15 amino acids. The V and J ends lost 6 bases and 2 bases respectively, with 14 bases between them. The germline CDR1 and CDR2 sequences are MNHNY and SVGAGI (reference sequence). The CDR3 loop is CASRGEVGGNQPQHF. DNA for the CDR3: TGTGCCAGCAGAGGGGAGGTGGGTGGCAATCAGCCCCAGCATTTT.

V is TRBV6-5 and J is TRBJ2-7; possible D gene TRBD1, 5 bases. The CDR3 runs to 13 residues. Germline CDR1 is MNHEY and CDR2 is SVGAGI. V was trimmed by 6 bases and J by 1 base, leaving 10 bases between them. Written as DNA, the CDR3 is TGTGCCAGCAGCCAGACAGAGTCCTACGAGCAGTACTTC. Translated, it gives CASSQTESYEQYF.

The chain is built from TRBV4-3 and TRBJ2-1; a weak D match, TRBD2 (5 bases). V lost 0 bases to trimming and J lost 2 bases, with 11 bases between them. Looked up from germline, CDR1 is LGHNA and CDR2 is YSLEER. This CDR3 spans 16 amino acids. The CDR3 DNA sequence: TGCGCCAGCAGCCAAGACCGACTACCACCCTACAATGAGCAGTTCTTC. Its protein is CASSQDRLPPYNEQFF.

The genes are TRBV11-2 and TRBJ2-1; the D gene is possibly TRBD1 (6 bases). Trimming shortened V by 4 bases and J by 7 bases, and 17 bases separated the two germline ends. CDR3 length equals 15 residues. From germline, CDR1 is SGHAT and CDR2 FQNNGV. CDR3: CASSSQGTAWNEQFF. Here the CDR3 DNA reads TGTGCCAGCAGCTCTCAGGGGACCGCCTGGAATGAGCAGTTCTTC.

The chain combines TRBV11-2 with TRBJ1-1; D gene unclear. This CDR3 has 15 amino acids. Germline V gene data show CDR1 as SGHAT and CDR2 as FQNNGV. The germline V and J ends were trimmed by 0 bases and 1 base, with 9 bases remaining between them. CDR3 in amino acids: CASSLDVSGNTEAFF. The CDR3 coding sequence is TGTGCCAGCAGCTTAGACGTGAGCGGGAACACTGAAGCTTTCTTT.

The chain carries TRBV10-3 and TRBJ1-2; D gene unclear. V shed 11 bases and J shed 5 bases, with 12 bases lying between them. CDR1 and CDR2 (germline): ENHRY, SYGVKD. The CDR3 spans 11 residues. This CDR3 is CASLDGYGYTF. The DNA of the CDR3 is TGTGCCTCGCTAGACGGATATGGCTACACCTTC.

This clone was observed a handful of times. The V gene is TRBV5-3, the J gene TRBJ1-2; TRBD1 aligns across 7 bases. TRBV5-3 is designated an ORF whose function remains uncertain. V was clipped by 8 bases and J by 6 bases; unmatched bases: 10. This CDR3 contains 13 residues. The CDR3 bases are TGTGCCAGCACTCTGGAGGGGGCCGATGGCTACACCTTC. As protein: CASTLEGADGYTF.

This clone is medium-sized (0.01 to 0.1%) in the sample. V gene TRBV4-2 combines with J gene TRBJ2-1, with D hard to call. The V end lost 4 bases, the J end lost 9 bases, and 13 bases lay between the germline ends. The CDR3 is 13 residues long. The germline V gene encodes CDR1 LGHNA and CDR2 YNFKEQ. Written as DNA, the CDR3 is TGTGCCAGCAGCCCAGACGTCAAGAGTGAGCAGTTCTTC. This gives the protein CASSPDVKSEQFF.

The rearrangement joins TRBV19 to TRBJ1-1; D possibly corresponds to TRBD1 (5 bases). This CDR3 has 13 residues. V lost 3 bases to trimming and J lost 4 bases, with 9 bases between them. Germline V gives CDR1 LNHDA, CDR2 SQIVND (reference sequence). CDR3 sequence (DNA): TGTGCCAGTAGTATCGGGAGGGGCACTGAAGCTTTCTTT. It encodes CASSIGRGTEAFF. The full variable domain, with the rest looked up from reference TRBV19 and TRBJ1-1, is DGGITQSPKYLFRKEGQNVTLSCEQNLNHDAMYWYRQDPGQGLRLIYYSQIVNDFQKGDIAEGYSVSREKKESFPLTVTSAQKNPTAFYLCASSIGRGTEAFFGQGTRLTVV.